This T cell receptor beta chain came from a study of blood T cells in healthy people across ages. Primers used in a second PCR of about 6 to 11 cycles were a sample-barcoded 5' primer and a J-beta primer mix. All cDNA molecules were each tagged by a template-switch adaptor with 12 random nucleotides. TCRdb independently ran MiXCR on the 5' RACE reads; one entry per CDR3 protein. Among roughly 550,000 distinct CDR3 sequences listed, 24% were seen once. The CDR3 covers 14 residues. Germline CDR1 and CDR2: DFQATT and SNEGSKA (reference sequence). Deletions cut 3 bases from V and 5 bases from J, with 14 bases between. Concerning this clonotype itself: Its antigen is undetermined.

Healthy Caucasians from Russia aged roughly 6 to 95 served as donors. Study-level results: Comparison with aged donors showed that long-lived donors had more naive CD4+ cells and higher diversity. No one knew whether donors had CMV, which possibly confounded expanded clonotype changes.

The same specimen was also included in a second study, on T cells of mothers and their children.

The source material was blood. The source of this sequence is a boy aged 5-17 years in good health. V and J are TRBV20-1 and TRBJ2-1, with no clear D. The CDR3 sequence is CSARLPQLNNEQFF. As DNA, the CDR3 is TGCAGTGCTAGGTTGCCCCAGCTAAACAATGAGCAGTTCTTC.